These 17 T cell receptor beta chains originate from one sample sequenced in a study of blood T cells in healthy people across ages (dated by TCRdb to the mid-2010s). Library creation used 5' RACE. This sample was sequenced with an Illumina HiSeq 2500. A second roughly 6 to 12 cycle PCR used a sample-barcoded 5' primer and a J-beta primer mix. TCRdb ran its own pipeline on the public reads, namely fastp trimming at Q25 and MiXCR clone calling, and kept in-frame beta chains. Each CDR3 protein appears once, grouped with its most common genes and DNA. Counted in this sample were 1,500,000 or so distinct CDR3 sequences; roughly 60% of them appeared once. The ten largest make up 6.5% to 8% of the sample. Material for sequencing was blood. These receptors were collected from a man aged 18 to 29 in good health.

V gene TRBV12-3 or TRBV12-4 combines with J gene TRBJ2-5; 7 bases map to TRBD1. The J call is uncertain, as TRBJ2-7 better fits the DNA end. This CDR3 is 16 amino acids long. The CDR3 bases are TGTGCCAGCAGTTTCACTGGGGACAGCGAATCTTACGAGCAGTACTTC. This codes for CASSFTGDSESYEQYF.

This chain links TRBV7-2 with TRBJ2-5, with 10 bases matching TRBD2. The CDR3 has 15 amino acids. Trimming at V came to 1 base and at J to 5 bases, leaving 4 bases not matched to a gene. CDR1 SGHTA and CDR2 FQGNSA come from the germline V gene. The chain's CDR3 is CASSLDSTSGETQYF. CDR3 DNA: TGTGCCAGCAGCTTAGATTCGACTAGCGGGGAGACCCAGTACTTC.

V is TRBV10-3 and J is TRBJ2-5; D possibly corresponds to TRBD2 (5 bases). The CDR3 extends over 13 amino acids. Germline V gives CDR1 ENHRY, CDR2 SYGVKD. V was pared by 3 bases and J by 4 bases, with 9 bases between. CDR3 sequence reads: CAISELGGETQYF. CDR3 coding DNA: TGTGCCATCAGTGAACTAGGAGGAGAGACCCAGTACTTC.

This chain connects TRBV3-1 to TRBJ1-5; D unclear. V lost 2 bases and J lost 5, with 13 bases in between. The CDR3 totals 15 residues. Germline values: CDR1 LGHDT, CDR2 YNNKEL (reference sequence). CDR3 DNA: TGTGCCAGCAGCCAAAGCGCCGGGAAAGATCAGCCCCAGCATTTT. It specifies CASSQSAGKDQPQHF.

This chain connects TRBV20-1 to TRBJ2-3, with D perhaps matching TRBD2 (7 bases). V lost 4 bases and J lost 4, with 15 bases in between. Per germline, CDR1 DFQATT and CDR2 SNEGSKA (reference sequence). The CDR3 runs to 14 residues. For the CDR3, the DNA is TGCAGTGCTAAGGGGACGGGGGGCCCAGATACGCAGTATTTT. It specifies CSAKGTGGPDTQYF.

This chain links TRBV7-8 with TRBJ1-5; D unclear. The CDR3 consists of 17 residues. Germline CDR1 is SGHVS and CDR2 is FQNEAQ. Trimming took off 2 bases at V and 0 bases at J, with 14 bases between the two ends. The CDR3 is CASSLRADFPSNQPQHF. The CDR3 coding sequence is TGTGCCAGCAGCTTAAGGGCTGATTTCCCTAGCAATCAGCCCCAGCATTTT.

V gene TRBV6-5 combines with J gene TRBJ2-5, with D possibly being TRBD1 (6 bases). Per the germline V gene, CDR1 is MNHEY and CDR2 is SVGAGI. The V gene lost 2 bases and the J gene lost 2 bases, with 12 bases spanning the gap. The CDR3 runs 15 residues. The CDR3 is CASSYTTGQQETQYF. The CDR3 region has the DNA TGTGCCAGCAGTTACACGACAGGTCAGCAAGAGACCCAGTACTTC.

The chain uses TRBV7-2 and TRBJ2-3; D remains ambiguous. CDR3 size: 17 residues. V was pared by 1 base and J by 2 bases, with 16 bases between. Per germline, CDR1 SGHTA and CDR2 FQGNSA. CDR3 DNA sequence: TGTGCCAGCAGCTTAGTGGGGTCCGTCTCCCCCACAGATACGCAGTATTTT. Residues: CASSLVGSVSPTDTQYF.

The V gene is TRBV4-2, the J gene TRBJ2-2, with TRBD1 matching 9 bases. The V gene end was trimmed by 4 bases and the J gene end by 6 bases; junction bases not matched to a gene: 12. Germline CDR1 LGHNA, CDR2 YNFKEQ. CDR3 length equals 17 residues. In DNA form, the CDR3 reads TGTGCCAGCAGCCCCTTCGCCGGGACAGGGAGTCCCGGGGAGCTGTTTTTT. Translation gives CASSPFAGTGSPGELFF.

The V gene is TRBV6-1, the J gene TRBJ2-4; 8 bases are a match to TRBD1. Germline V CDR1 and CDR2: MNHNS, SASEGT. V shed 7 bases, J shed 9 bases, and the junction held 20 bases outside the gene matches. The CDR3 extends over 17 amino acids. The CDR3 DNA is TGTGCCAGCATCCAGCTGGACAGGGATGCGTTAGGGACCATTCAGTACTTC. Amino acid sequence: CASIQLDRDALGTIQYF.

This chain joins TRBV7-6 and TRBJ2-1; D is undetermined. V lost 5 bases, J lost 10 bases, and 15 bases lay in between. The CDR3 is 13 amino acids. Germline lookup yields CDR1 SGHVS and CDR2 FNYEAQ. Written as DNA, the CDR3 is TGTGCCAGCAGCAATATCCTCAATCTGGAGCAGTTCTTC. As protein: CASSNILNLEQFF.

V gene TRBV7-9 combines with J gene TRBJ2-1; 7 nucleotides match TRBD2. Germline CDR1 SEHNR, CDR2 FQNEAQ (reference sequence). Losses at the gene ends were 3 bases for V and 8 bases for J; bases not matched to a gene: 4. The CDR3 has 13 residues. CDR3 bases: TGTGCCAGCAGCTTGACTAGCAAGGATGAGCAGTTCTTC. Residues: CASSLTSKDEQFF.

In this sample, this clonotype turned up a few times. This CDR3 reads CASSPPGAGGLYEQYF. The CDR3 region has the DNA TGTGCCAGCAGCCCCCCTGGGGCGGGGGGTCTTTACGAGCAGTACTTC. V and J are TRBV11-2 and TRBJ2-7; 8 bases match TRBD2. From germline, CDR1 is SGHAT and CDR2 FQNNGV. This CDR3 spans 16 amino acids. Unmatched junction bases numbered 13, after V lost 5 bases and J lost 4 bases.

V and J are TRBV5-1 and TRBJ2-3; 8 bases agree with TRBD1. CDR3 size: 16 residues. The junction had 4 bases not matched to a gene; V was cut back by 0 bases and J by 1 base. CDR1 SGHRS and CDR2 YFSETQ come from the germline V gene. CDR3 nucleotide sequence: TGCGCCAGCAGCTTGGGAGCAGGGGGCGGCACAGATACGCAGTATTTT. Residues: CASSLGAGGGTDTQYF.

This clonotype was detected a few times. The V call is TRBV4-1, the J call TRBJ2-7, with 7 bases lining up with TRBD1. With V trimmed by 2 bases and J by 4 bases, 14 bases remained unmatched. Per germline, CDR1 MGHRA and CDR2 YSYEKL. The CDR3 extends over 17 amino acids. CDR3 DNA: TGCGCCAGCAGCCAACCGACAGGGCCCCGGGATAGTTACGAGCAGTACTTC. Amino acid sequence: CASSQPTGPRDSYEQYF.

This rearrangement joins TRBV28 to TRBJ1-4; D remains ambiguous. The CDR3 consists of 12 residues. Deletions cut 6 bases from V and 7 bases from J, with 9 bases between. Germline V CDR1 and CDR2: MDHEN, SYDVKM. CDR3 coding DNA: TGTGCCAGCAGGTTCGGGCTTGAAAAACTGTTTTTT. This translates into CASRFGLEKLFF.

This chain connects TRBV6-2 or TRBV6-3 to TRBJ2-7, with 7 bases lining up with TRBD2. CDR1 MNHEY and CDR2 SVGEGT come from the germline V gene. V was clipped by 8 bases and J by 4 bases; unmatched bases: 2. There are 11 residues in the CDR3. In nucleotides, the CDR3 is TGTGCCAGCGGACTAGGGTACGAGCAGTACTTC. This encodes CASGLGYEQYF.